Listed below are T cell receptor beta chains from one sample, sequenced in a study of blood T cells in healthy people across ages. One entry per CDR3 protein, called by TCRdb with MiXCR from the 5' RACE reads. The sample yields roughly 700,000 distinct CDR3 sequences, 49% seen once. The sample consisted of blood. These TCRs come from a woman aged 55-69 years in good health. The CDR3 runs from the conserved cysteine through the conserved F or W. D genes are given only for firm matches. A clone size is listed for some rows: how often the clone was seen (once, few, many), or a class if it is expanded.

14	NA	TRBV6-1	NA	TRBJ1-2	CASSPRESNYGYTF	TGTGCCAGCAGTCCCAGGGAGTCAAACTATGGCTACACCTTC
16	NA	TRBV4-3	TRBD1	TRBJ1-1	CASSPNPGQANTEAFF	TGCGCCAGCAGCCCGAACCCGGGACAGGCGAACACTGAAGCTTTCTTT
15	NA	TRBV10-3	TRBD1	TRBJ1-1	CATSESQGVNTEAFF	TGTGCCACCAGTGAGTCGCAGGGGGTGAACACTGAAGCTTTCTTT
14	few	TRBV4-2	NA	TRBJ2-3	CASSREGSPDTQYF	TGTGCCAGCAGCCGAGAAGGGAGCCCAGATACGCAGTATTTT
16	NA	TRBV7-9	NA	TRBJ2-3	CASSLAGSDSTDTQYF	TGTGCCAGCAGCTTAGCCGGGAGTGATTCGACAGATACGCAGTATTTT
15	NA	TRBV29-1	NA	TRBJ2-5	CSAISPATHQETQYF	TGCAGCGCTATTTCCCCTGCCACCCACCAAGAGACCCAGTACTTC
12	NA	TRBV29-1	NA	TRBJ2-1	CSAPKGNNEQFF	TGCAGCGCTCCCAAAGGGAACAATGAGCAGTTCTTC
14	NA	TRBV7-9	NA	TRBJ2-3	CASRPLVVTDTQYF	TGTGCCAGCAGACCACTAGTAGTCACAGATACGCAGTATTTT
16	few	TRBV20-1	TRBD2	TRBJ2-5	CSARVWTSGLQETQYF	TGCAGTGCTAGAGTTTGGACTAGCGGGTTACAAGAGACCCAGTACTTC
14	NA	TRBV9	NA	TRBJ2-5	CASSAQPDFNEQYF	TGTGCCAGCAGCGCGCAACCAGACTTCAATGAGCAGTACTTC
14	few	TRBV7-7	NA	TRBJ2-5	CASSLTGRGETQYF	TGTGCCAGCAGCTTGACAGGTCGAGGGGAGACCCAGTACTTC
14	NA	TRBV7-2	NA	TRBJ1-4	CASSHRESNGKLFF	TGTGCCAGCAGCCATCGAGAGAGTAATGGAAAACTGTTTTTT
14	NA	TRBV9	TRBD1	TRBJ1-1	CASSVQGARTEAFF	TGTGCCAGCAGCGTACAGGGGGCGAGGACTGAAGCTTTCTTT
15	NA	TRBV27	TRBD2	TRBJ2-1	CASWPWTSGMGEQFF	TGTGCAAGTTGGCCCTGGACTAGCGGGATGGGCGAGCAGTTCTTC
12	NA	TRBV29-1	TRBD1	TRBJ1-1	CSVGQGGAEAFF	TGCAGCGTGGGACAGGGGGGCGCTGAAGCTTTCTTT
14	NA	TRBV9	NA	TRBJ1-1	CASSADRMNTEAFF	TGTGCCAGCAGCGCAGACAGGATGAACACTGAAGCTTTCTTT
16	NA	TRBV4-2	NA	TRBJ2-3	CASSREEQAGTDTQYF	TGTGCCAGCAGCCGAGAGGAACAGGCAGGCACAGATACGCAGTATTTT
14	few	TRBV5-1	TRBD2	TRBJ2-7	CASSALAEAYEQYF	TGCGCCAGCAGCGCACTAGCGGAAGCCTACGAGCAGTACTTC
13	few	TRBV11-1	NA	TRBJ2-7	CASSNTGFAEQYF	TGTGCCAGCAGCAATACAGGATTCGCCGAGCAGTACTTC
13	NA	TRBV14	NA	TRBJ2-1	CASSQLDDNEQFF	TGTGCCAGCAGCCAACTCGACGACAATGAGCAGTTCTTC
17	NA	TRBV2	NA	TRBJ2-1	CASSGGLAPSSYNEQFF	TGTGCCAGCAGTGGAGGGCTAGCTCCTAGCTCCTACAATGAGCAGTTCTTC
15	few	TRBV7-9	NA	TRBJ2-7	CASSLVSAGSYEQYF	TGTGCCAGCAGCTTAGTCTCTGCGGGATCCTACGAGCAGTACTTC
14	few	TRBV29-1	TRBD1	TRBJ1-4	CSVGHRGSNEKLFF	TGCAGCGTCGGTCACAGGGGTTCTAATGAAAAACTGTTTTTT
16	NA	TRBV7-9	TRBD1	TRBJ2-5	CASSSLPGQGKETQYF	TGTGCCAGCAGCTCCCTGCCGGGACAGGGGAAAGAGACCCAGTACTTC
15	NA	TRBV4-3	TRBD1	TRBJ1-2	CASSPSGQGAYGYTF	TGCGCCAGCAGCCCTTCGGGACAGGGGGCCTATGGCTACACCTTC
15	NA	TRBV11-2	TRBD2	TRBJ2-1	CASSPGGSGREEQFF	TGTGCCAGCAGCCCCGGGGGTAGCGGGAGAGAAGAGCAGTTCTTC
15	NA	TRBV3-1	TRBD2	TRBJ2-7	CASSQELAGYNEQYF	TGTGCCAGCAGCCAAGAACTAGCGGGCTACAATGAGCAGTACTTC
16	NA	TRBV9	TRBD1	TRBJ1-6	CASSADRVSANSPLHF	TGTGCCAGCAGCGCGGACAGGGTTTCTGCTAATTCACCCCTCCACTTT
14	few	TRBV11-1	NA	TRBJ2-1	CASSLARADNEQFF	TGTGCCAGCAGCTTAGCGCGAGCAGACAATGAGCAGTTCTTC
15	NA	TRBV20-1	TRBD2	TRBJ2-1	CSARTSGSQNNEQFF	TGCAGTGCGCGGACTAGCGGGAGCCAGAACAATGAGCAGTTCTTC
15	NA	TRBV5-1	NA	TRBJ1-2	CASSPRASREVGYTF	TGCGCCAGCAGCCCCCGGGCCTCGAGAGAAGTTGGCTACACCTTC
12	NA	TRBV10-3	TRBD1	TRBJ1-2	CAISGQGYGYTF	TGTGCCATCAGTGGACAGGGGTATGGCTACACCTTC
14	many	TRBV7-2	NA	TRBJ2-7	CASSLALVTYEQYF	TGTGCCAGCAGCTTAGCCTTAGTAACCTACGAGCAGTACTTC
18	NA	TRBV6-2/TRBV6-3	NA	TRBJ2-7	CASSYSIAGQKYSYEQYF	TGTGCCAGCAGTTACTCGATTGCGGGACAGAAGTACTCCTACGAGCAGTACTTC
17	NA	TRBV6-2/TRBV6-3	NA	TRBJ2-7	CASSPRVGRDTAYEQYF	TGTGCCAGCAGTCCAAGGGTAGGCCGGGACACTGCCTACGAGCAGTACTTC
19	NA	TRBV5-6	TRBD2	TRBJ2-4	CASSLGAFLGSGNKNIQYF	TGTGCCAGCAGCTTGGGCGCCTTTTTGGGTAGCGGGAACAAAAACATTCAGTACTTC
14	NA	TRBV27	NA	TRBJ1-4	CASSRSGGYEKLFF	TGTGCCAGCAGCCGTTCGGGCGGGTATGAAAAACTGTTTTTT
15	NA	TRBV7-2	TRBD1	TRBJ2-3	CASSSTGPGGDTQYF	TGTGCCAGCAGCTCGACCGGGCCAGGGGGAGATACGCAGTATTTT
14	few	TRBV5-1	TRBD2	TRBJ2-5	CASSSGLPEGTQYF	TGCGCCAGCAGCTCGGGACTACCAGAGGGTACCCAGTACTTC
13	NA	TRBV15	TRBD1	TRBJ2-7	CATSSGQGYEQYF	TGTGCCACCAGCTCGGGACAGGGCTACGAGCAGTACTTC
15	NA	TRBV20-1	TRBD2	TRBJ2-7	CSARDPEAGGREQYF	TGCAGTGCTAGAGATCCGGAAGCGGGAGGGCGCGAGCAGTACTTC
14	NA	TRBV6-5	NA	TRBJ1-6	CASTYSSLRSPLHF	TGTGCCAGCACCTACAGCTCCTTACGTTCACCCCTCCACTTT
15	NA	TRBV6-4	TRBD2	TRBJ2-1	CASSDGTSGINEQFF	TGTGCCAGCAGTGACGGGACTAGCGGGATCAATGAGCAGTTCTTC
15	many	TRBV14	TRBD2	TRBJ2-3	CASSPGTSGTDTQYF	TGTGCCAGCAGCCCCGGGACTAGCGGCACAGATACGCAGTATTTT
14	few	TRBV5-1	NA	TRBJ2-1	CASSAGSGYNEQFF	TGCGCCAGCAGCGCCGGGAGCGGATACAATGAGCAGTTCTTC
15	NA	TRBV5-1	NA	TRBJ2-1	CASSLEWNSYKEQFF	TGTGCCAGCAGCTTGGAGTGGAACTCCTACAAAGAGCAGTTCTTC
13	NA	TRBV18	NA	TRBJ1-4	CASSPRSGGRLFF	TGTGCCAGCTCACCACGCTCTGGAGGGCGCCTGTTTTTT
18	NA	TRBV21-1	NA	TRBJ1-5	CASSKGTSNGRLGQPQHF	TGTGCCAGCAGCAAAGGGACGAGCAATGGGAGGTTAGGACAGCCCCAGCATTTT
17	NA	TRBV4-1	TRBD2	TRBJ2-3	CASSHVRLAGGTDTQYF	TGCGCCAGCAGCCACGTCAGGCTAGCGGGAGGAACAGATACGCAGTATTTT
15	NA	TRBV7-2	TRBD1	TRBJ2-5	CASSRHRGSLETQYF	TGTGCCAGCAGCCGTCACAGGGGTTCTTTAGAGACCCAGTACTTC
16	NA	TRBV20-1	TRBD2	TRBJ2-1	CSAGGLAGVGYNEQFF	TGCAGTGCGGGGGGACTAGCGGGAGTGGGCTACAATGAGCAGTTCTTC
14	few	TRBV10-3	NA	TRBJ2-7	CAISISGEAYEQYF	TGTGCCATCAGCATTAGTGGGGAGGCCTACGAGCAGTACTTC
17	NA	TRBV7-9	TRBD1	TRBJ1-4	CASSHGTGGIPNEKLFF	TGTGCCAGCAGCCACGGGACAGGGGGCATCCCTAATGAAAAACTGTTTTTT
16	once	TRBV6-5	NA	TRBJ2-1	CASSYGNPSSYNEQFF	TGTGCCAGCAGTTACGGGAACCCGAGCTCCTACAATGAGCAGTTCTTC
14	few	TRBV5-6	NA	TRBJ2-6	CASRTQSGANVLTF	TGTGCCAGCAGGACCCAATCTGGGGCCAACGTCCTGACTTTC